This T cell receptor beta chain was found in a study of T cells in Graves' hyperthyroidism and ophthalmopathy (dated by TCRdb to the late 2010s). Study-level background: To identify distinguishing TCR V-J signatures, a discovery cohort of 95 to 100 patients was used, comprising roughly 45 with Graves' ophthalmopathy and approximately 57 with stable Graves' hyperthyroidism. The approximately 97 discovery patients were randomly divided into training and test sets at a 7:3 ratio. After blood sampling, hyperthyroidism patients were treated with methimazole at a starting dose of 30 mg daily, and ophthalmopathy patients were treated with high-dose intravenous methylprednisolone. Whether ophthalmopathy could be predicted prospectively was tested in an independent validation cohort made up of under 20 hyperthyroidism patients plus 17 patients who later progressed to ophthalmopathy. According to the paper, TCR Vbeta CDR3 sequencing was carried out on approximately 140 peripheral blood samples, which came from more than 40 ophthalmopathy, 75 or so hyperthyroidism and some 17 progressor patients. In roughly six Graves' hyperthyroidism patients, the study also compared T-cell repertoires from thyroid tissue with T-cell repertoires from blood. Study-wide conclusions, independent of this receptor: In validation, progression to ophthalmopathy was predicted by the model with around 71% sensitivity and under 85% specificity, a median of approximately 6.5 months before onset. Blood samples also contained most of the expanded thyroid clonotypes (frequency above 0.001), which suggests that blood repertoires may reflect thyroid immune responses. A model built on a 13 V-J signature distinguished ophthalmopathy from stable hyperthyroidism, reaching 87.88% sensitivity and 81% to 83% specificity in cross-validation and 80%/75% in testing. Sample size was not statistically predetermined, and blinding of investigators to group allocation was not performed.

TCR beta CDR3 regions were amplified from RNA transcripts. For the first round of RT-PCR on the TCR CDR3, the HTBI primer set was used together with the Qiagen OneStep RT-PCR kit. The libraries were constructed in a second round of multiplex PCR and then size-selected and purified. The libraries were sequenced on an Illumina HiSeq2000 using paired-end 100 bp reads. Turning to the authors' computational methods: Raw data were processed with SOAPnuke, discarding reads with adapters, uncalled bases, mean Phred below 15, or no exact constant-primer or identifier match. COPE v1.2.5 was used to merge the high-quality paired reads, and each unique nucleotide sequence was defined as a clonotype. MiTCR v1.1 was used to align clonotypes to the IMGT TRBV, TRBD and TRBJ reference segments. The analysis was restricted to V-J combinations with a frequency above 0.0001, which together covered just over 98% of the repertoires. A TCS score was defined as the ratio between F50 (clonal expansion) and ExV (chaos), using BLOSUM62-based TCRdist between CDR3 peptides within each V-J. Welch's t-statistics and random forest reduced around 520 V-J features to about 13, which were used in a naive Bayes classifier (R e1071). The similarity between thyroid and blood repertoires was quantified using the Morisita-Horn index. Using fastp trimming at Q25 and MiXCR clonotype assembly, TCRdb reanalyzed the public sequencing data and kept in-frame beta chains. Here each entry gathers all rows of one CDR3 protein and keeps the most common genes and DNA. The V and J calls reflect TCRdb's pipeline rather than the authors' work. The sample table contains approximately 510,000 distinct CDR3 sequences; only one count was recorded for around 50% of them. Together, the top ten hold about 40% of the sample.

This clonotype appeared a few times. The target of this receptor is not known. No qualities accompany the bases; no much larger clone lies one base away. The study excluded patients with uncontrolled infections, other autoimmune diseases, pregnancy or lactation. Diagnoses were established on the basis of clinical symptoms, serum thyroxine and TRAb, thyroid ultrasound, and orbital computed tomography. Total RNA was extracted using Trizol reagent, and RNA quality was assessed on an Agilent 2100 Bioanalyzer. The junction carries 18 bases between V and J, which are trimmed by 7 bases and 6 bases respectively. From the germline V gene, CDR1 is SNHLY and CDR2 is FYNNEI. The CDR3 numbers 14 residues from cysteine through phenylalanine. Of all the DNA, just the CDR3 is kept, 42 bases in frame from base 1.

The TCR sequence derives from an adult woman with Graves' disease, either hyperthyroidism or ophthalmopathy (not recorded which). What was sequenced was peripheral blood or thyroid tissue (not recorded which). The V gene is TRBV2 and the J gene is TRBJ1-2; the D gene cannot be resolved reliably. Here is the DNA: TGTGCCAGCAAGGGAGCAGCTACCACTCATGGCTACACCTTC. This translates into CASKGAATTHGYTF.